These T cell receptor beta chains were read from a single sample in a study of response to subunit inactivated influenza vaccine. MiXCR, applied by TCRdb to the RT-PCR reads, yields one record per CDR3 protein. The sample lists about half a million distinct CDR3 sequences, about 8% occurring once. This material consisted of PBMCs from blood, taken roughly 24 months after vaccination. These receptors were collected from a man between 50 and 69 years old who received an inactivated influenza vaccine. CDR3s include the opening cysteine and the closing phenylalanine or tryptophan. The D gene is left open where the match is weak. Rows give clone size only sometimes, using once, few, many, or a class for an expanded clone.

j_call v_call cdr3_length clone_size d_call cdr3_nt cdr3_aa
TRBJ2-1 TRBV4-2 15 few . TGTGCCAGCAGCGGAGGGAACTACCAGTACAATGAGCAGTTCTTC CASSGGNYQYNEQFF
TRBJ2-7 TRBV28 11 . TRBD1 TGTGATCATGGGACAGATTACGAGCAGTACTTC CDHGTDYEQYF
TRBJ2-7 TRBV19 15 . TRBD1 TGTGCCAGTAGTCGAAGGACAGGGGTGGTGGACGAGCAGTACTTC CASSRRTGVVDEQYF
TRBJ2-3 TRBV7-2 16 . TRBD2 TGTGCCAGCAGCCTGGTTCGACTAGCGGGGGGAGATACGCAGTATTTT CASSLVRLAGGDTQYF
TRBJ2-7 TRBV11-2 12 . . TGTGCCAGCAGCAAAACAGGGATCGAGCAGTACTTC CASSKTGIEQYF
TRBJ2-1 TRBV7-2 15 many . TGTGCCAGCAGCTCGACCGGACTCCCTATTTATGAGCAGTTCTTC CASSSTGLPIYEQFF
TRBJ2-3 TRBV6-5 13 many TRBD1 TGTGCCAGCAGTTTCCGGGACAGGGGCACGCAGTATTTT CASSFRDRGTQYF
TRBJ2-2 TRBV3-1 14 few . TGTGCCAGCAGCCAAGTCCCGCGTGCCGGGGAGCTGTTTTTT CASSQVPRAGELFF
TRBJ2-7 TRBV10-3 14 many . TGTGCCATCAGGGCCACTTCTACCGCCTACGAGCAGTACTTC CAIRATSTAYEQYF
TRBJ1-1 TRBV30 13 . . TGTGCCTCGCCGGGACAATCGAACACTGAAGCTTTCTTT CASPGQSNTEAFF
TRBJ2-1 TRBV2 15 many TRBD2 TGTGCCAGCAGTCTAGGCGGGAGTAATAGGGATGAGCAGTTCTTC CASSLGGSNRDEQFF
TRBJ2-2 TRBV5-1 18 few TRBD2 TGCGCCAGCAGCTTGCCCGGGACTAGCGGGAGGGCCGGCGGGGAGCTGTTTTTT CASSLPGTSGRAGGELFF
TRBJ2-3 TRBV7-2 14 . TRBD2 TGTGCCAGCAGTTCACTAGCGGGACCAGATACGCAGTATTTT CASSSLAGPDTQYF
TRBJ2-3 TRBV5-1 16 many TRBD2 TGCGCCAGCAGCTTGTCGGTAGCGGGAGTTTCCGGAACGCAGTATTTT CASSLSVAGVSGTQYF
TRBJ2-1 TRBV20-1 13 . . TGCAGTGCTAGAGGACGTTTGGGAAATGAGCAGTTCTTC CSARGRLGNEQFF
TRBJ2-2 TRBV19 15 . . TGTGCCACTACCGGTCGCGTGACGAGCACCGGGGAGCTGTTTTTT CATTGRVTSTGELFF
TRBJ2-2 TRBV29-1 16 many TRBD1 TGCAGCGCCCGCGGGACAGGGGATACGATGACCGGGGAGCTGTTTTTT CSARGTGDTMTGELFF
TRBJ2-7 TRBV20-1 13 few . TGCAGTGCTAGTTCCCGCTACTCCTACGAGCAGTACTTC CSASSRYSYEQYF
TRBJ1-2 TRBV3-1 15 few . TGTGCCAGCAGCCACAGATCGTCCCTCGCGGGGGGCTACACCTTC CASSHRSSLAGGYTF
TRBJ1-3 TRBV12-2 18 once . TGTGCAAGTCGTTCAACTTCCGGGACAGGGATTGCTGGAAACACCATATATTTT CASRSTSGTGIAGNTIYF
TRBJ2-7 TRBV6-2/TRBV6-3 14 . . TGTGCCAGCAGTTACTCCCGGGTATTATACGAGCAGTACTTC CASSYSRVLYEQYF
TRBJ1-1 TRBV20-1 13 few TRBD1 TGCAGTGCTCCACAGGGGGCTGGAGCTGAAGCTTTCTTT CSAPQGAGAEAFF
TRBJ2-1 TRBV28 16 . . TGTGCCAGCAGTTTATTCTCAGACATGGCATACAATGAGCAGTTCTTC CASSLFSDMAYNEQFF
TRBJ1-2 TRBV4-2 12 . . TGTGCCAGCAGCCGGGGCGACTATGGCTACACCTTC CASSRGDYGYTF
TRBJ1-1 TRBV3-1 15 many . TGTGCCAGCAGCCAAGGGGACCTTATGAACACTGAAGCTTTCTTT CASSQGDLMNTEAFF
TRBJ2-3 TRBV11-2 13 . . TGTGCCAGCAGCTTATCGGCGGGAGATACGCAGTATTTT CASSLSAGDTQYF
TRBJ2-1 TRBV29-1 16 many TRBD1 TGCAGCGTTGACCGCCCCGACAGGGGCTCCTACAATGAGCAGTTCTTC CSVDRPDRGSYNEQFF
TRBJ2-5 TRBV29-1 14 few TRBD2 TGCAGCGTTGTGCTTGGGACTAGGGGGGAGACCCAGTACTTC CSVVLGTRGETQYF
TRBJ2-1 TRBV12-3/TRBV12-4 14 few . TGTGCCAGCAGTTTATTCGGAACAAACAATGAGCAGTTCTTC CASSLFGTNNEQFF
TRBJ1-3 TRBV12-3/TRBV12-4 15 few TRBD1 TGTGCCAGCAGTTTCCTCCGGGACAGGAAGGACACCATATATTTT CASSFLRDRKDTIYF
TRBJ2-7 TRBV4-1 15 many . TGCGCCAGCAGCCAAGAAGGTCAGAACAAGTACGAGCAGTACTTC CASSQEGQNKYEQYF
TRBJ1-1 TRBV29-1 14 many TRBD1 TGCAGCGTTTTGGTCCGGGACAGGGACACTGAAGCTTTCTTT CSVLVRDRDTEAFF
TRBJ2-4 TRBV12-3/TRBV12-4 15 many . TGTGCCAGCAGTCTTGACGGGACAGCCAAAAACATTCAGTACTTC CASSLDGTAKNIQYF
TRBJ2-2 TRBV6-1 16 few . TGTGCCAGCAGACCCCAAGGGACTGGAAGCACCGGGGAGCTGTTTTTT CASRPQGTGSTGELFF
TRBJ2-3 TRBV2 13 few . TGTGCCAGCAGCGCACGGGGGTCAGATACGCAGTATTTT CASSARGSDTQYF
TRBJ2-5 TRBV5-1 14 many . TGCGCCAGCAGCTTGGCGGCAGGGCAAGAGACCCAGTACTTC CASSLAAGQETQYF
TRBJ2-5 TRBV5-1 14 few TRBD2 TGCGCCAGCAGCCCAAGCGGGGATCAAGAGACCCAGTACTTC CASSPSGDQETQYF
TRBJ2-7 TRBV20-1 13 many . TGCAGTGCTATCCTACCGCCAGTCTACGAGCAGTACTTC CSAILPPVYEQYF
TRBJ2-6 TRBV28 15 . . TGTGCCAGCAGTTTGATAGGGCACGGGGCCAACGTCCTGACTTTC CASSLIGHGANVLTF
TRBJ2-7 TRBV6-2/TRBV6-3 17 many . TGTGCCAGCAGTTTACGAAATCTCCGGCAGGGTAACTACGAGCAGTACTTC CASSLRNLRQGNYEQYF
TRBJ2-1 TRBV11-2 19 few TRBD2 TGTGCCAGCAGCTTCCAAACCCCCCCTACTAGCGGGAGGAATGATGAGCAGTTCTTC CASSFQTPPTSGRNDEQFF
TRBJ2-1 TRBV29-1 12 . . TGCAGCGTTCAGGGTTCCTACAATGAGCAGTTCTTC CSVQGSYNEQFF
TRBJ1-2 TRBV20-1 13 few . TGCAGTGCCCGCGGACAACTATTTCGGGGCTACACCTTC CSARGQLFRGYTF
TRBJ2-1 TRBV15 14 few . TGTGCCACCAGCGACCCCGGGACAAGTAATGAGCAGTTCTTC CATSDPGTSNEQFF
TRBJ2-3 TRBV14 15 many . TGTGCCAGCAGCCAAGACCCGTTCTCCACAGATACGCAGTATTTT CASSQDPFSTDTQYF
TRBJ2-1 TRBV4-1 13 . TRBD1 TGCGCCAGCAGCCTGGGGACAGGGTCCTTCCGGCTCTTC CASSLGTGSFRLF
TRBJ1-5 TRBV4-3 16 . . TGCGCCAGCAGCCAAGGGTGGGAGAATAGCAATCAGCCCCAGCATTTT CASSQGWENSNQPQHF
TRBJ1-1 TRBV12-3/TRBV12-4 16 few TRBD1 TGTGCCAGCAGTTCTTTAACCGGGACAGGGGGCACTGAAGCTTTCTTT CASSSLTGTGGTEAFF
TRBJ2-1 TRBV12-3/TRBV12-4 17 . TRBD2 TGTACCTGCAGTCACGGCGGGAGGGGAAGCTCCTACAATGAGCAGTTCTTC CTCSHGGRGSSYNEQFF
TRBJ1-1 TRBV25-1 12 many TRBD1 TGTGCCAGCAAAACAGGGGGTACTGAAGCTTTCTTT CASKTGGTEAFF
TRBJ2-7 TRBV5-4 14 . TRBD1 TGTGCCAGCAGCCGAACGGGACAGGCCTACGAGCAGTACTTC CASSRTGQAYEQYF
TRBJ1-3 TRBV5-1 16 . . TGCGCCAGGAGCTTGGGGGCAGCGCGCGCTGGAAACACCATATATTTT CARSLGAARAGNTIYF
TRBJ2-3 TRBV7-9 15 few TRBD2 TGTGCCAGCAGCCTACCCCGCGGGGGGGGCGGTACGCAGTATTTT CASSLPRGGGGTQYF
TRBJ2-6 TRBV30 17 . TRBD1 TGTGCCTGGAGTTCCGGGACAGGGCGGGCTGGGGCCAACGTCCTGACTTTC CAWSSGTGRAGANVLTF
TRBJ2-2 TRBV3-1 14 many TRBD1 TGTGCCAGCAGCCTAACAGGGGCCACCGGGGAGCTGTTTTTT CASSLTGATGELFF
TRBJ2-1 TRBV10-3 13 few TRBD1 TGTGCCATCGGACCCGGGACAGTCAATGAGCAGTTCTTC CAIGPGTVNEQFF
TRBJ2-7 TRBV5-6 13 few . TGTGCCAGCAGCTATGGGGAATTCTACGAGCAGTACTTC CASSYGEFYEQYF
TRBJ2-5 TRBV19 15 . TRBD1 TGTGCCAGTAGTACAGGGGGCCGATTGAAGACGACCCAGTACTTC CASSTGGRLKTTQYF
TRBJ2-1 TRBV20-1 14 . TRBD2 TGCAGTGCTAAGACTAGCGGGTACTACAATGAGCAGTTCTTC CSAKTSGYYNEQFF